This TCR beta chain is from a study of T cell repertoires in cytomegalovirus infection. Deletions cut 3 bases from V and 4 bases from J, with 10 bases between. CDR1 and CDR2 (germline): SQVTM, ANQGSEA. The CDR3 spans 12 residues. TCRdb redid the calling of the reads with MiXCR, one entry per CDR3 protein. The sample lists approximately 500,000 distinct CDR3 sequences, about 25% occurring once. The source of this sequence is a human donor in good health (CMV status not recorded). Some clones in this sample may be carry-over from other donors' samples. This chain joins TRBV29-1 and TRBJ2-7; no clear D gene. Sequenced sample: PBMCs. The CDR3 here is CSVDGNGYEQYF. CDR3 DNA sequence: TGCAGCGTTGACGGAAATGGATACGAGCAGTACTTC.